These T cell receptor beta chains were read from a single sample in a study of identical twins' blood T cells. TCRdb reanalysed the 5' RACE reads using MiXCR and keeps one entry per CDR3 protein. The sample contains hundreds of thousands of distinct CDR3 sequences, 28% of which appear only once. The sample comprised PBMCs. Receptor source: a woman aged 18-55 years in good health. The CDR3 runs from the conserved cysteine through the conserved F or W. D genes are given only for firm matches. Where a row states a size, it is once, few, many or the class of an expanded clone; other rows omit it.

clone_size d_call j_call v_call cdr3_nt cdr3_aa
few - TRBJ2-6 TRBV20-1 TGCAGTGCTAGAGATGTTGGTTCTGGGGCCAACGTCCTGACTTTC CSARDVGSGANVLTF
- - TRBJ1-1 TRBV4-3 TGCGCCAGCAGCCACAGGTCGAACACTGAAGCTTTCTTT CASSHRSNTEAFF
- - TRBJ2-5 TRBV11-2 TGTGCCAGCAGTCGGAGAAGTGTCGAGACCCGGTACTTC CASSRRSVETRYF
few TRBD2 TRBJ2-1 TRBV7-7 TGTGCCAGCAGCCCCCGACTAGCGGGGAACAATGAGCAGTTCTTC CASSPRLAGNNEQFF
few TRBD2 TRBJ2-7 TRBV5-1 TGCGCCAGCAGCTTGTCGTCTAGCGGGATAAAACACGAGCAGTACTTC CASSLSSSGIKHEQYF
- - TRBJ1-2 TRBV28 TGTGCCAGCAGTCCAACAGGGTTCGGGTATGGCTACACCTTC CASSPTGFGYGYTF
- - TRBJ1-1 TRBV6-5 TGTGCCAGCAGTCCCGGTGGGGCTGAAGCTTTCTTT CASSPGGAEAFF
- TRBD2 TRBJ2-1 TRBV10-3 TGTGCCATGAAAAGGCTAGCGGGAGTTAATGAGCAGTTCTTC CAMKRLAGVNEQFF
few - TRBJ2-5 TRBV3-1 TGTGCCAGCAGCCGGTTTGAGACCCAGTACTTC CASSRFETQYF
- - TRBJ2-2 TRBV5-1 TGCGCCAGCAGCTTGTACGCGGGGACGAACACCGGGGAGCTGTTTTTT CASSLYAGTNTGELFF
- TRBD1 TRBJ1-4 TRBV12-5 TGTGCTAGTGGGTTGGGACAGACAACTAATGAAAAACTGTTTTTT CASGLGQTTNEKLFF
- - TRBJ1-1 TRBV11-2 TGTGCCAGCAGAGCCGTTAACGGCCCATTCGGGACTGAAGCTTTCTTT CASRAVNGPFGTEAFF
- - TRBJ1-1 TRBV3-1 TGTGCCAGCAGCCAAGTACGGACTGAAGCTTTCTTT CASSQVRTEAFF
- - TRBJ2-1 TRBV20-1 TGCAGTGCTAGAGCGACCGATGAGCAGTTCTTC CSARATDEQFF
- - TRBJ1-1 TRBV7-3 TGTGCCAGCAGCTTCCTCGAGAACACTGAAGCTTTCTTT CASSFLENTEAFF
few - TRBJ1-4 TRBV7-8 TGTGCCAGCAGCAGGAGGGATGCAACTAATGAAAAACTGTTTTTT CASSRRDATNEKLFF
few - TRBJ1-1 TRBV10-2 TGCGCCAGCAGTGCGCCCGGAGTGAACACTGAAGCTTTCTTT CASSAPGVNTEAFF
- - TRBJ2-1 TRBV19 TGTGCCAGTAGTATTAGGACAAACCCCAATGAGCAGTTCTTC CASSIRTNPNEQFF
- - TRBJ1-1 TRBV27 TGTGCCGGCAGTTTCTACAGGGCGGCGAACACTGAAGCTTTCTTT CAGSFYRAANTEAFF
- - TRBJ2-1 TRBV2 TGTGCCAGCACTAGCGACAATGAGCAGTTCTTC CASTSDNEQFF
- - TRBJ1-1 TRBV13 TGTGCCAGCAGCTTACCCCAGTCTGAAGCTTTCTTT CASSLPQSEAFF
few TRBD1 TRBJ1-3 TRBV7-8 TGTGCCAGCAGCACAGGGGAGAATGGAAACACCATATATTTT CASSTGENGNTIYF
- TRBD1 TRBJ2-2 TRBV27 TGTGCCACTCGTCGGGACAGGTTATTCGGGGAGCTGTTTTTT CATRRDRLFGELFF
few - TRBJ1-2 TRBV9 TGTGCCAGCAGCGATACAGGGCTAGGGGGCTATGGCTACACCTTC CASSDTGLGGYGYTF
- - TRBJ2-2 TRBV6-2/TRBV6-3 TGTGCCAGCAGTTTTCGGGACTTTACGAACACCGGGGAGCTGTTTTTT CASSFRDFTNTGELFF
- - TRBJ2-2 TRBV7-9 TGTGCCAGCAGCTTTCGCCTGAGGGCCCCCGGGGAGCTGTTTTTT CASSFRLRAPGELFF
few - TRBJ2-7 TRBV28 TGTGCCAGCACCCCCCTACTCAAGGGCGAGCAGTACTTC CASTPLLKGEQYF
- TRBD1 TRBJ1-1 TRBV18 TGTGCCAGCTCACCCCAGGGGGATCTACGGAACACTGAAGCTTTCTTT CASSPQGDLRNTEAFF
few - TRBJ2-5 TRBV6-6 TGTGCCAGCAAACCCGGGGGCTTACGGGAGACCCAGTACTTC CASKPGGLRETQYF
- - TRBJ1-1 TRBV9 TGTGCCAGCAGCCTGACAGGCAAGGAAGCTTTCTTT CASSLTGKEAFF
- TRBD1 TRBJ1-2 TRBV5-1 TGCGCCAGCAGCTTGTTCCTGGCGCCAGGGGGAGTTAACTATGGCTACACCTTC CASSLFLAPGGVNYGYTF
- TRBD1 TRBJ2-1 TRBV19 TGTGCCAGTAGGCCAGGACAGGGGGCTGAGGATGAGCAGTTCTTC CASRPGQGAEDEQFF
- - TRBJ2-5 TRBV11-2 TGTGCCAGCAGCGACTCCCAACGGCAGGGGCAAGAGACCCAGTACTTC CASSDSQRQGQETQYF
once TRBD1 TRBJ1-1 TRBV2 TGTGCCAGCAAGGGAGCTAGGGGGCTCGGCACTAAAGCTTTCTTT CASKGARGLGTKAFF
once - TRBJ2-7 TRBV20-1 TGCAGTGCTGGGGGCGGCAGCAACTACGAGCAGTACTTC CSAGGGSNYEQYF
- - TRBJ2-3 TRBV5-1 TGCGCCAGCAGTCTACTAGGTTTCCCGGATACGCAGTATTTT CASSLLGFPDTQYF
few TRBD1 TRBJ1-1 TRBV9 TGTGCCAGCAGCGTTGGGACAGGACGGGGATACACTGAAGCTTTCTTT CASSVGTGRGYTEAFF
- - TRBJ1-3 TRBV21-1 TGTGCCAGCAGCAATCAGGGTGGTTCCGGAAACACCATATATTTT CASSNQGGSGNTIYF
- TRBD1 TRBJ1-4 TRBV7-2 TGTGCCAGCAGCAAAAGCCGGGACAGGGGGAATCTCGTTGAAAAACTGTTTTTT CASSKSRDRGNLVEKLFF
few TRBD1 TRBJ1-5 TRBV28 TGTGCCAGCAGTTCCCGGGCCGGGACAGGGAAAGAGCCCCAGCATTTT CASSSRAGTGKEPQHF